This TCR beta chain was captured in a study of low-dose radiotherapy and immunotherapy resistance in tumors. Gene-specific TRAV and TRBV primers were used for first-strand cDNA, covering alpha and beta chains. The authors ran 20 PCR cycles to amplify TCRs with a constant-region primer and V-primer adapter. In TCRdb, the reads were re-called with MiXCR into one record per CDR3 protein. The table lists 15,000 to 20,000 distinct CDR3 sequences, about 70% of them singletons, with 4.5% to 7% in the top ten. Donors received nivolumab, ipilimumab, aspirin, low-dose cyclophosphamide and low-dose radiotherapy. The germline V gene has CDR1 SGHKS and CDR2 YYEKEE (reference sequence). V was clipped by 2 bases and J by 0 bases; unmatched bases: 6. The CDR3 length is 16 residues.

The source of this sequence is a human donor with advanced metastatic prostate, ovarian, gallbladder or colorectal cancer (not recorded which). This table probably holds off-target reads from a library built for another chain. The chain has TRBV5-5 and TRBJ2-3; 7 bases match TRBD1. In DNA form, the CDR3 reads TGTGCCAGCAGCTTTCGACAGGGTTCGAGCACAGATACGCAGTATTTT. Translation gives CASSFRQGSSTDTQYF.